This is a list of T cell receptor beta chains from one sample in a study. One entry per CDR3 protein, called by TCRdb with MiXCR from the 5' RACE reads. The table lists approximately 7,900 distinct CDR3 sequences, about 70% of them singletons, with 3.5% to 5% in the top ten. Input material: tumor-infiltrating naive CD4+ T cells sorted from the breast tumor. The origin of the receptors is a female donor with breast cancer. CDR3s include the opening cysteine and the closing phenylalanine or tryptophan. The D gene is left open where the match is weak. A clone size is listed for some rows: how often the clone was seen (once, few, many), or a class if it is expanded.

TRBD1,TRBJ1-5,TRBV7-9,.,CASSLGGGQGRSQPQHF,TGTGCCAGCAGCTTAGGAGGGGGACAGGGACGTAGTCAGCCCCAGCATTTT
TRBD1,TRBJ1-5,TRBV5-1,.,CASSAGTGGQPQHF,TGCGCCAGCAGCGCCGGGACAGGGGGACAGCCCCAGCATTTT
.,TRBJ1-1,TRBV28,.,CASFVNRATEAFF,TGTGCCAGCTTCGTTAACAGGGCCACTGAAGCTTTCTTT
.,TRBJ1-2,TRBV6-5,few,CASSHDRDYGYTF,TGTGCCAGCAGTCACGACAGAGACTATGGCTACACCTTC
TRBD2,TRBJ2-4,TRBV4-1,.,CASSQKLAGVENIQYF,TGCGCCAGCAGCCAAAAACTAGCGGGGGTGGAGAACATTCAGTACTTC
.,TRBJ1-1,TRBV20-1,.,CSARRPGSPNTEAFF,TGCAGTGCTAGAAGGCCGGGCAGTCCGAACACTGAAGCTTTCTTT
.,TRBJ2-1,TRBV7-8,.,CASSGYNEQFF,TGTGCCAGCAGCGGATACAATGAGCAGTTCTTC
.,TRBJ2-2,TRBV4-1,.,CASSRTDANTGELFF,TGTGCCAGCAGCCGGACCGACGCGAACACCGGGGAGCTGTTTTTT
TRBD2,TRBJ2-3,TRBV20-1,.,CSAKGGQDTQYF,TGCAGTGCTAAGGGAGGGCAAGATACGCAGTATTTT
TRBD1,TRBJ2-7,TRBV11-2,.,CASSLDSPDRGAHEQYF,TGTGCCAGCAGCTTAGATTCCCCGGACAGGGGGGCGCACGAGCAGTACTTC
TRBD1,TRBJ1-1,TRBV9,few,CASSTQGTGRSEAFF,TGTGCCAGCAGCACTCAAGGGACAGGTCGCTCTGAAGCTTTCTTT
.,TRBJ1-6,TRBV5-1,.,CASSNRGPSPLHF,TGCGCCAGCAGCAATAGGGGTCCTTCACCCCTCCACTTT
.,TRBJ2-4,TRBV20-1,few,CSARDWRGNIQYF,TGCAGTGCTAGAGATTGGAGGGGGAACATTCAGTACTTC
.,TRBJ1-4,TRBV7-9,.,CASSLSRTETNEKLFF,TGTGCCAGCAGCTTATCTCGGACAGAAACTAATGAAAAACTGTTTTTT
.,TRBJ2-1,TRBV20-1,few,CSARDLDNEQFF,TGCAGTGCTAGAGACCTTGACAATGAGCAGTTCTTC
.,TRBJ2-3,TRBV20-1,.,CSAPDAGLSTDTQYF,TGCAGTGCCCCGGACGCGGGATTAAGCACAGATACGCAGTATTTT
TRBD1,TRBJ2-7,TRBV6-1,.,CASSEQDRGPYEQYF,TGTGCCAGCAGTGAACAGGACAGGGGGCCCTACGAGCAGTACTTC